One sample yielded the 2 T cell receptor beta chains listed below, sequenced in a study of T cell changes during pregnancy in multiple sclerosis. Profiling relied on immunoSEQ multiplex PCR, and the TCRdb table lists in-frame clones only, not all of them. The sample comprises some 33,000 clones, 89% of which are singletons, and around 10% rests with the top ten. Source: CD8+ T cells from peripheral blood mononuclear cells, taken in the third trimester of pregnancy. The source of these receptors is a female donor with multiple sclerosis, enrolled in a pregnancy study.

The CDR3 sequence is CATSRVPRTSPSTDTQYF. In nucleotides, the CDR3 is TGTGCCACCAGCAGAGTACCCCGGACTAGCCCTAGCACAGATACGCAGTATTTT. This chain links TRBV15 with TRBJ2-3; 8 bases match TRBD2. The CDR3 spans 18 residues. The V segment lost 1 base and the J segment 0 bases; nucleotides outside the gene matches: 9. Germline CDR1 LNHNV, CDR2 YYDKDF (reference sequence).

This clone was counted a single time. V and J are TRBV9 and TRBJ2-2; D gene ambiguous. This CDR3 contains 16 residues. The V and J ends lost 3 bases and 4 bases respectively, with 16 bases between them. Germline loops: CDR1 SGDLS, CDR2 YYNGEE. The CDR3 region is CASSDTLFRGTGELFF. Here the CDR3 DNA reads TGTGCCAGCAGCGACACCCTCTTTCGCGGCACCGGGGAGCTGTTTTTT. Combining the CDR3 with reference TRBV9 and TRBJ2-2 gives the whole variable domain DSGVTQTPKHLITATGQRVTLRCSPRSGDLSVYWYQQSLDQGLQFLIQYYNGEERAKGNILERFSAQQFPDLHSELNLSSLELGDSALYFCASSDTLFRGTGELFFGEGSRLTVL.